The present TCR beta chain was sequenced within a study of blood T cell repertoires in COVID-19. Study summary: Italy, Spain and the United States were the sources of the convalescent and acute COVID-19 samples. T cells, B-cell-depleted T cells, or PBMCs provided the cDNA or gDNA that served as material.

This CDR3 contains 15 residues. V was trimmed by 3 bases and J by 7 bases, leaving 19 bases between them. CDR1 DFQATT and CDR2 SNEGSKA come from the germline V gene (reference sequence). Per the authors' pipeline: Cell counts per sample came from amplifying reference gene primers. Data came from immunoSEQ multiplex PCR; TCRdb stores just in-frame clones and leaves some out. V and J calls and clone size are those listed in that table; D and trimming were worked out from the DNA. The data show about 100,000 clones, about four fifths seen once. The chain joins TRBV20-1 to TRBJ2-1; no clear D gene. The TCR was taken from a human donor in a cohort sampled during active COVID-19. The material sequenced was peripheral blood. The CDR3, as DNA: TGCAGTGCTAGTTCCGGGTGGAGTATACGGAATGAGCAGTTCTTC. Translating it yields CSASSGWSIRNEQFF.